This paragraph reports one T cell receptor beta chain. Its antigen is not known. The trim removed 1 base at V and 2 bases at J, leaving 2 bases unmatched. Germline assignment: CDR1 SGHTA and CDR2 FQGNSA. The CDR3 extends over 15 amino acids. These data are taken from a study of cytomegalovirus exposure and HLA in healthy donors. This PCR relied on a set of 60 Vbeta primers and 13 Jbeta primers. Using immunoSEQ multiplex PCR, the repertoire was profiled, and TCRdb retains in-frame clones only, with some absent. The top ten hold approximately 1.7% of the sample, which has under 150,000 clones, around 77% seen once. The study's findings and limits: With DRB1 most and HLA-C fewest, TCR association rates differed between HLA loci in a later analysis. A missense variant in DCLRE1C was later tied to TCR beta V- and J-gene trimming.

The source is a woman between 50 and 59 years old in good health and CMV-seronegative. The chain has TRBV7-2 and TRBJ1-3; TRBD1 aligns across 7 bases. Source material: PBMCs. In DNA form, the CDR3 reads TGTGCCAGCAGCTTAGGAACAGGGGCTGGAAACACCATATATTTT. This sequence encodes CASSLGTGAGNTIYF.